The sequence of this T cell receptor (beta chain) was determined in a study of shared clonotypes between healthy human individuals. Positive CCR7 selection of CD45RO-negative cells yielded the naive CD8 cells, and terminally differentiated effector memory CD45RA+ cells were excluded. Repertoires were generated with immunoSEQ multiplex PCR, while TCRdb's copy carries only in-frame clones and drops some. The data show millions of clones, with about 95% seen just once and 0.9% to 1.4% held by the top ten. The trim removed 5 bases at V and 4 bases at J, leaving 4 bases unmatched. Germline V lookup: CDR1 MGHDK, CDR2 SYGVNS. The CDR3 sequence is 13 residues long.

Sequences were obtained from naive CD8+ T cells sorted from blood. The chain is built from TRBV25-1 and TRBJ1-1, with 7 bases lining up with TRBD1. The receptor's source is a man in his late teens or twenties in good health. DNA of the CDR3: TGTGCCAGCAGTTTAGACAGGGCCACTGAAGCTTTCTTT. Translation gives CASSLDRATEAFF.